Described below is a single T cell receptor beta chain sequence and its context. In the authors' workflow: The assay estimated nucleated cells by amplifying reference gene primers. The protocol was immunoSEQ multiplex PCR, while the TCRdb copy is restricted to in-frame clones and leaves out a portion. From that table come the V and J calls and clone size; the DNA was used to work out D and trimming. This repertoire shows roughly 250,000 clones, approximately 79% found once; its top ten account for 4.5% to 5%. The sample is drawn from a study of blood T cell repertoires in COVID-19. Study overall: Italy, Spain and the United States were the sources of the convalescent and acute COVID-19 samples. T cells, B-cell-depleted T cells, or PBMCs provided the cDNA or gDNA that served as material.

The TCR originated in a woman aged 80 or older with active or convalescent COVID-19. The material sequenced was peripheral blood.

CDR3 sequence: CSASTNPNTEAFF. In DNA form, the CDR3 reads TGCAGTGCTAGTACAAACCCTAACACTGAAGCTTTCTTT. V gene TRBV20-1 combines with J gene TRBJ1-1; D is undetermined. With 3 bases removed from V and 2 bases from J, the gap between germline ends came to 10 bases. Germline loops: CDR1 DFQATT, CDR2 SNEGSKA (reference sequence). This CDR3 comprises 13 residues.